Following are 10 T cell receptor beta chains from one sample sequenced in a study of graft-versus-host responses after intestinal transplantation. Some clones are missing from TCRdb's copy, which holds only in-frame ones; the method was immunoSEQ multiplex PCR. The data contain 90,000 to 150,000 clones, 90% to 95% of them singletons. Their specific antigens are unknown. Sequences were derived from unstimulated CD8+ T cells sorted from spleen or lymph node cells, sampled before intestinal transplant. All receptors come from a human donor who received an intestinal transplant.

The gene calls are TRBV9 and TRBJ2-7; 7 bases fit TRBD1. The junction had 9 bases not matched to a gene; V was cut back by 2 bases and J by 1 base. The CDR3 has 16 amino acids. Germline V gene data show CDR1 as SGDLS and CDR2 as YYNGEE. CDR3 residues: CASSVRGTDKSYEQYF. CDR3 sequence (DNA): TGTGCCAGCAGCGTCAGGGGGACGGACAAATCCTACGAGCAGTACTTC.

V usage is TRBV28 and J usage is TRBJ2-1; 9 bases map to TRBD1. Germline V gene sequence: CDR1 MDHEN, CDR2 SYDVKM. The CDR3 totals 16 residues. Losses at the gene ends were 2 bases for V and 6 bases for J; bases not matched to a gene: 8. The CDR3 protein is CASSLHRQGEGNEQFF. The CDR3 coding sequence is TGTGCCAGCAGTTTACATAGACAGGGGGAGGGCAATGAGCAGTTCTTC.

The chain employs TRBV19 and TRBJ2-5, with TRBD2 identical over 10 bases. The CDR3 has 15 amino acids. V dropped 5 bases and J dropped 5; count of bases not matched to a gene: 8. In germline, CDR1 is LNHDA, CDR2 SQIVND (reference sequence). The CDR3, as DNA: TGTGCCAGTAGTTGGATCCTTAGCGGGAGGGAGACCCAGTACTTC. Its protein is CASSWILSGRETQYF. Drawing the rest from reference TRBV19 and TRBJ2-5, the complete variable domain is DGGITQSPKYLFRKEGQNVTLSCEQNLNHDAMYWYRQDPGQGLRLIYYSQIVNDFQKGDIAEGYSVSREKKESFPLTVTSAQKNPTAFYLCASSWILSGRETQYFGPGTRLLVL.

V and J are TRBV29-1 and TRBJ2-7; the D is unclear. Germline CDR1 reads SQVTM; CDR2 reads ANQGSEA. Deletions cut 0 bases from V and 0 bases from J, with 6 bases between. This CDR3 spans 13 amino acids. In DNA, the CDR3 is TGCAGCGTTGAAGAAAGCGCCTCCTACGAGCAGTACTTC. Its translation is CSVEESASYEQYF.

The chain combines TRBV11-2 with TRBJ2-1; 8 bases fit TRBD2. Trimming took 6 bases from V and 7 from J; bases not matched to a gene: 5. CDR3 length: 13 residues. Germline V gene lookup returns CDR1 SGHAT and CDR2 FQNNGV. CDR3 in amino acids: CASRGLAANEQFF. CDR3 nucleotide sequence: TGTGCCAGCAGAGGACTAGCAGCTAATGAGCAGTTCTTC.

The chain carries TRBV6-1 and TRBJ1-2, with D unresolved. Germline V gene data show CDR1 as MNHNS and CDR2 as SASEGT. Trimming took 6 bases from V and 7 from J, leaving 12 bases between them. The CDR3 extends over 12 amino acids. The CDR3: CASSGQARGYTF. The CDR3 DNA is TGTGCCAGCAGCGGCCAAGCTCGTGGCTACACCTTC.

The chain combines TRBV21-1 with TRBJ2-7; TRBD1 was called by the table and not checked on the DNA. TRBV21-1 is a known pseudogene. This CDR3 region has 16 residues. For the CDR3, the DNA is TGTGCCAACCTATCTCTTAAAGGGGGCCCAGGCTACGAGCAGTACTTC. It encodes CANLSLKGGPGYEQYF.

In DNA form, the CDR3 reads TGTGCCAGCAGCCGCACTAGCGGGAGGTCCTACGAGCAGTACTTC. Protein: CASSRTSGRSYEQYF. The chain carries TRBV4-2 and TRBJ2-7, with TRBD2 identical over 12 bases. Germline CDR1 and CDR2: LGHNA and YNFKEQ. The CDR3 has 15 amino acids. The trim removed 4 bases at V and 1 base at J, leaving 2 bases unmatched.

The rearrangement joins TRBV6-5 to TRBJ2-7; no definite D call. CDR3 length: 16 residues. V lost 0 bases to trimming and J lost 0 bases, with 12 bases between them. Germline V gene sequence: CDR1 MNHEY, CDR2 SVGAGI. CDR3 DNA: TGTGCCAGCAGTTACTCGGCAGGCTATAGCTCCTACGAGCAGTACTTC. Its protein is CASSYSAGYSSYEQYF.

J is TRBJ2-7 and V is TRBV7-6; 10 nucleotides align to TRBD1. The CDR3 consists of 14 residues. The germline V gene has CDR1 SGHVS and CDR2 FNYEAQ. Unmatched junction bases numbered 3, after V lost 5 bases and J lost 2 bases. The CDR3 protein is CASSPGTGAYEQYF. As DNA, the CDR3 is TGTGCCAGCAGCCCCGGGACAGGGGCCTACGAGCAGTACTTC. Full variable domain (missing parts from reference TRBV7-6 and TRBJ2-7): GAGVSQSPRYKVTKRGQDVALRCDPISGHVSLYWYRQALGQGPEFLTYFNYEAQQDKSGLPNDRFSAERPEGSISTLTIQRTEQRDSAMYRCASSPGTGAYEQYFGPGTRLTVT.